One sample yielded the 8 T cell receptor beta chains listed below, sequenced in a study of human T cells and chemical hapten exposure. TCRdb processed the RACE reads anew with MiXCR; each CDR3 protein has one entry. The table includes under 100,000 distinct CDR3 sequences, 10% to 12% detected once. Regarding time point: patch test 3, about 24 weeks after DPC sensitization. Treatment noted: therapeutic diphenylcyclopropenone sensitization with weekly scalp DPC. The source material was whole blood, sampled in connection with sensitization to the hapten diphenylcyclopropenone (DPC). Source of these receptors: a woman aged 45-65 years with alopecia areata. Some clones in this sample may be carry-over from other donors' samples.

This clonotype was observed many times. The V gene is TRBV7-3, the J gene TRBJ2-1; D unclear. Germline-derived CDR1 and CDR2 are SGHTA and FQGTGA. This CDR3 contains 13 residues. V dropped 3 bases and J dropped 10 bases, with 13 bases sitting between them. The CDR3 DNA reads as TGTGCCAGCAGCTTGACGGCCCATGGAGAGCAGTTCTTC. It specifies CASSLTAHGEQFF.

This clonotype appeared a few times. The chain carries TRBV20-1 and TRBJ1-2; a possible D gene is TRBD1 (5 bases). V gave up 3 bases and J gave up 0 bases, with 17 bases separating them. The CDR3 is 16 amino acids. Germline CDR1 and CDR2: DFQATT and SNEGSKA (reference sequence). The CDR3 loop is CSARATVSPANYGYTF. CDR3 bases: TGCAGTGCTAGGGCGACAGTTTCCCCCGCTAACTATGGCTACACCTTC.

This clonotype was seen many times. The chain couples TRBV2 to TRBJ1-4; D is perhaps TRBD1 (5 bases). Germline assignment: CDR1 SNHLY and CDR2 FYNNEI. Between the trimmed V and J ends, which lost 6 bases and 8 bases, there was a span of 16 bases. The CDR3 runs to 14 residues. The CDR3 nucleotides are TGTGCCAGCAGACAACAGGCCGCGAGAGAAAAACTGTTTTTT. It codes for CASRQQAAREKLFF.

This chain joins TRBV6-2 or TRBV6-3 and TRBJ2-1, with 7 bases identical to TRBD2. Trimming at V came to 6 bases and at J to 4 bases, leaving 6 bases not matched to a gene. Germline V lookup: CDR1 MNHEY, CDR2 SVGEGT. CDR3 length: 14 amino acids. CDR3 sequence (DNA): TGTGCCAGCAGGTCACCTAGCGGTTACAATGAGCAGTTCTTC. It translates to CASRSPSGYNEQFF.

This clonotype came up many times. This chain links TRBV4-2 with TRBJ2-6; D gene uncertain. The germline V gene encodes CDR1 LGHNA and CDR2 YNFKEQ. The CDR3 runs to 13 residues. V lost 4 bases to trimming and J lost 4 bases, with 5 bases between them. The CDR3 sequence is CASSPTGANVLTF. In nucleotides, the CDR3 is TGTGCCAGCAGCCCTACCGGGGCCAACGTCCTGACTTTC.

The chain carries TRBV5-1 and TRBJ2-3; TRBD2 matches 10 bases. CDR1 is SGHRS, CDR2 YFSETQ, per germline. The CDR3 runs to 15 residues. The ends lost 0 bases at V and 4 bases at J; junction bases unmatched: 2. The chain's CDR3 is CASSLGSGRADTQYF. CDR3 DNA: TGCGCCAGCAGCTTGGGCAGCGGGAGGGCAGATACGCAGTATTTT.

This clonotype has at least ten counts. The chain combines TRBV28 with TRBJ2-6, with no clear D. CDR1 is MDHEN, CDR2 SYDVKM, per germline. The CDR3 loop spans 12 amino acids. V gave up 10 bases and J gave up 1 base, with 5 bases separating them. The CDR3 spells CATRSGANVLTF. The CDR3 nucleotides are TGTGCCACCAGATCTGGGGCCAACGTCCTGACTTTC.

Ten or more counts support this clonotype. The V gene is TRBV12-3 or TRBV12-4, the J gene TRBJ2-3; the match to TRBD2 covers 8 bases. The CDR3 spans 13 residues. V was clipped by 5 bases and J by 6 bases; unmatched bases: 4. CDR3 in amino acids: CASSGAGADTQYF. CDR3 bases: TGTGCCAGCAGTGGAGCGGGAGCCGATACGCAGTATTTT.